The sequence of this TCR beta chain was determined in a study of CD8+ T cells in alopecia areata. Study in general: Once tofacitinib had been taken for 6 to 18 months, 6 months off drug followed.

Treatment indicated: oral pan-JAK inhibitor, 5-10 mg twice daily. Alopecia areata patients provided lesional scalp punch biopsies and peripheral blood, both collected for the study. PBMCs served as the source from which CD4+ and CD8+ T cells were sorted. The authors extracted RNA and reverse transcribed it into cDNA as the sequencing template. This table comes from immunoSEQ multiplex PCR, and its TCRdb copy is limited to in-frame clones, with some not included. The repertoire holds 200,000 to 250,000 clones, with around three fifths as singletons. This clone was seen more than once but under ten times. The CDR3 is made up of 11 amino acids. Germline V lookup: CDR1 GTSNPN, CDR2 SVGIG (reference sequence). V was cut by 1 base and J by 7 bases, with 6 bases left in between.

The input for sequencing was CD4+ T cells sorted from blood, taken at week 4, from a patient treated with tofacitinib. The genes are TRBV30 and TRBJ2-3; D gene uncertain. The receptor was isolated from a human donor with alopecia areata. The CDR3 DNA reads TGTGCCTGGAGTGGACTCAATACGCAGTATTTT. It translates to CAWSGLNTQYF.